Following are 13 T cell receptor beta chains from one sample sequenced in a study of cytomegalovirus exposure and HLA in healthy donors. Primers included in the PCR were 60 Vbeta and 13 Jbeta primers. This table comes from immunoSEQ multiplex PCR, and its TCRdb copy is limited to in-frame clones, with some not included. The sample lists approximately 91,000 clones; around 86% were seen once. Specimen: PBMCs. These receptors were collected from a young man in good health and CMV-seropositive.

The chain has TRBV7-9 and TRBJ2-7, with D perhaps TRBD1 (6 bases). Germline CDR1 is SEHNR and CDR2 is FQNEAQ (reference sequence). CDR3 length: 15 residues. Deletions cut 3 bases from V and 2 bases from J, with 14 bases between. The DNA of the CDR3 is TGTGCCAGCAGCTTCGGACAGCAAAGCACCTACGAGCAGTACTTC. This sequence encodes CASSFGQQSTYEQYF.

V and J are TRBV5-4 and TRBJ2-4; a possible D gene is TRBD2 (7 bases). Looked up from germline, CDR1 is SGHNT and CDR2 is YYREEE (reference sequence). With 2 bases removed from V and 14 bases from J, the gap between germline ends came to 20 bases. This CDR3 contains 14 residues. The CDR3 region has the DNA TGTGCCAGCAGCTTTGATACAGGGCGGGGGAGGGAGTACTTC. As protein: CASSFDTGRGREYF.

This sequence joins TRBV2 and TRBJ1-5; maybe TRBD1 (5 bases). Germline values: CDR1 SNHLY, CDR2 FYNNEI. This CDR3 has 13 residues. V was trimmed by 7 bases and J by 0 bases, leaving 7 bases between them. CDR3 DNA sequence: TGTGCCAGCAAACAGGATAGCAATCAGCCCCAGCATTTT. It codes for CASKQDSNQPQHF.

The chain combines TRBV10-1 with TRBJ2-3; 9 nucleotides agree with TRBD2. With 4 bases clipped from V and 1 base from J, the junction kept 12 bases outside the gene matches. CDR3 length: 18 residues. CDR1 is WNHNN, CDR2 SYGVQD, per germline (reference sequence). The CDR3 region is CASSAGDLREGGTDTQYF. DNA for the CDR3: TGCGCCAGCAGTGCCGGCGATTTGCGGGAGGGCGGCACAGATACGCAGTATTTT.

The chain uses TRBV6-5 and TRBJ2-5; D is ambiguous. Germline CDR1 and CDR2: MNHEY and SVGAGI. The CDR3 covers 12 residues. V was cut by 8 bases and J by 5 bases, with 12 bases left in between. The CDR3, as DNA: TGTGCCAGCCTAGGAGTTAGTGAGACCCAGTACTTC. As protein: CASLGVSETQYF.

The genes are TRBV5-1 and TRBJ1-4; no clear D. This CDR3 is 13 amino acids long. V was trimmed by 2 bases and J by 8 bases, leaving 10 bases between them. Germline lookup yields CDR1 SGHRS and CDR2 YFSETQ. Here the CDR3 reads CASSLGGREKLFF. As DNA, the CDR3 is TGCGCCAGCAGCTTAGGTGGGAGGGAAAAACTGTTTTTT.

This chain uses TRBV27 with TRBJ1-2; D not resolved. The germline CDR1 and CDR2 sequences are MNHEY and SMNVEV (reference sequence). This CDR3 contains 13 residues. The V and J ends lost 2 bases and 4 bases respectively, with 8 bases between them. The CDR3 DNA follows: TGTGCCAGCAGTTTACAGGCGGGCTATGGCTACACCTTC. This codes for CASSLQAGYGYTF.

The J gene is TRBJ1-2, the V gene TRBV28, with D tentatively TRBD1 (6 bases). Germline lookup yields CDR1 MDHEN and CDR2 SYDVKM. V lost 7 bases and J 0 bases, leaving 15 bases between the germline ends. This CDR3 region has 15 residues. CDR3 DNA sequence: TGTGCCAGCATCCCGTCGGGACAAACTAACTATGGCTACACCTTC. It is translated as CASIPSGQTNYGYTF.

The chain couples TRBV5-6 to TRBJ2-7, with D tentatively TRBD2 (5 bases). The germline V gene has CDR1 SGHDT and CDR2 YYEEEE. Trimming shortened V by 4 bases and J by 1 base, and 15 bases separated the two germline ends. The CDR3 contains 15 residues. The CDR3 bases are TGTGCCAGCAGCGAAGGACTCCTGGAATCCTACGAGCAGTACTTC. It translates to CASSEGLLESYEQYF.

The rearrangement links TRBV27 to TRBJ2-5; 8 bases align to TRBD2. The closer fit of TRBJ2-7 to the DNA end suggests the J call may be wrong. Looked up from germline, CDR1 is MNHEY and CDR2 is SMNVEV (reference sequence). There are 15 residues in the CDR3. Here the CDR3 reads CASRRTSGVSYEQYF. The DNA for the CDR3 is TGTGCCAGCAGACGAACTAGCGGCGTCTCCTACGAGCAGTACTTC.

V and J are TRBV4-1 and TRBJ2-1, with D perhaps matching TRBD1 (6 bases). Germline assignment: CDR1 MGHRA and CDR2 YSYEKL. The CDR3 totals 18 residues. Trimming shortened V by 0 bases and J by 0 bases, and 15 bases separated the two germline ends. CDR3 in DNA: TGCGCCAGCAGCCAAGATTCAGTTGTAGGGGGCTCCTACAATGAGCAGTTCTTC. The encoded protein is CASSQDSVVGGSYNEQFF.

V and J are TRBV6-5 and TRBJ2-5, with D perhaps matching TRBD2 (5 bases). Trimming removed 5 bases from V and 11 bases from J, with 21 bases in between. Germline V gene data show CDR1 as MNHEY and CDR2 as SVGAGI. The CDR3 consists of 14 residues. CDR3 protein: CASSPNLNLRGQYF. The CDR3 nucleotides read TGTGCCAGCAGTCCCAACCTGAATCTACGAGGGCAGTACTTC.

The chain recombines TRBV7-9 with TRBJ2-7, with D possibly TRBD1 on 8 matching bases. The CDR3 contains 15 residues. CDR1 is SEHNR, CDR2 FQNEAQ, per germline (reference sequence). Trimming removed 0 bases at V and 4 bases at J, with 13 bases between. CDR3 in amino acids: CASSLADRDYYEQYF. The CDR3 region has the DNA TGTGCCAGCAGCTTAGCGGACAGGGACTATTACGAGCAGTACTTC. Full variable domain (rest looked up from reference TRBV7-9 and TRBJ2-7): DTGVSQNPRHKITKRGQNVTFRCDPISEHNRLYWYRQTLGQGPEFLTYFQNEAQLEKSRLLSDRFSAERPKGSFSTLEIQRTEQGDSAMYLCASSLADRDYYEQYFGPGTRLTVT.